The TCR beta chain under discussion was sequenced for a study of Tregs in tolerant kidney transplant recipients (dated by TCRdb to about 2019). In terms of the full investigation: Before combined kidney and bone marrow transplantation, this study identified donor-specific regulatory T cells using TCRbeta sequencing and then followed those same cells after transplant. The paper as a whole reports these results and caveats: For some patients the PCR primers changed over time, which made it impossible to compare the samples from those patients at the nucleotide level. The most biologically relevant and donor-specific TCRbeta repertoire appeared to be identified by expanding Tregs with activated donor B cells. Biological reproducibility was not directly assessed, although technical replication error appeared to be minimal. The study was limited by small patient numbers, and the findings need validation in larger populations and under other immunosuppression protocols. Donor-specific Treg expansion exceeded global Treg expansion in tolerant patients, suggesting antigen-driven rather than nonspecific expansion.

Reading the germline V gene (reference sequence) gives CDR1 MNHEY and CDR2 SMNVEV. At the junction V is shortened by 3 bases and J by 6 bases, with 14 bases in between. CDR3 length: 15 amino acids, cysteine to phenylalanine. This entry keeps only the CDR3 DNA: 45 bases, framed from base 1. The time point label corresponds to: 6 months after combined kidney and bone marrow transplant. Transplants used related donors with nonmyeloablative bone marrow transplantation; mixed chimerism was transient in the human trials. Unstimulated Tregs (CD4+CD25+CD127-), CD4+ non-Tregs (CD4+CD25-), CD4 and CD8 cells were FACS-sorted from thawed PBMCs. A few combined kidney and bone marrow transplant recipients from the ITN036ST trial were included as patients, and samples were available only from these trial subjects. Healthy control blood was processed to PBMCs by Ficoll density gradient and cryopreserved, and patient PBMCs were collected before and after transplant.

Genomic DNA was extracted from sorted cells with the QIAGEN DNeasy Blood and Tissue Kit for TCRbeta CDR3 sequencing. Through immunoSEQ, high-throughput TCRbeta CDR3 sequencing was done commercially, including PCR amplification with internal controls and bias correction. As for the authors' bioinformatics: Unique productive TCRbeta sequences were defined by CDR3 nucleotide sequence where primers matched, otherwise by CDR3 amino acid sequence with Vbeta and Jbeta genes. As a correction for sorting error, sequences shared between sorted populations at a frequency ratio of 2:1 or less were discarded, and the remaining shared sequences were assigned to the higher population. Donor-reactive sequences were defined as at least 5-fold expanded in CFSE-low cells versus unstimulated cells, with frequency of at least 0.01% in CFSE-low cells. Repertoire divergence was quantified by Jensen-Shannon divergence calculated from the top 100 TCRbeta sequences ranked by frequency. For samples with multiple sequencing runs, sorting error was corrected in each run separately before the runs were combined. Held by TCRdb, this immuneACCESS table contains in-frame sequences only and omits some clones. Under half of the omission traces to an unresolved V gene where checked; the cause of the rest is unknown. Clone size and V and J calls were adopted from that table, with D and trimming inferred from the DNA. The sample table shows approximately 60,000 clones, and over 75% are seen once. Clones ranked in the top ten supply 3.8% of the sample.

Comments on this clone: Its antigen is still unknown. No quality values exist for individual bases; no much larger clone is one base distant.

The receptor comes from a human patient who received a combined kidney and bone marrow transplant. A transplant means some T cells may be of graft donor rather than patient origin. Recombination linked TRBV27 to TRBJ1-4; possibly the D gene is TRBD1, per 5 matching bases. Sample: CD4+ T cells from blood (PBMCs), taken 6 months after the transplant. CDR3 reads: CASSFNWGDDEKLFF. The DNA is as follows: TGTGCCAGCAGTTTTAATTGGGGGGACGATGAAAAACTGTTTTTT.